The rows below give T cell receptor beta chains drawn from one sample of a study of cytomegalovirus exposure and HLA in healthy donors. The assay was immunoSEQ multiplex PCR, and TCRdb's table has in-frame clones only and misses some. The sample shows 78,000 or so clones, 90% to 96% of them seen only once. The sample comprised PBMCs. Every receptor here comes from a man between 18 and 35 years old in good health and CMV-seropositive. The CDR3 runs from the conserved cysteine through the conserved F or W. The D gene is left open where the match is weak. Part of the rows lack a size; the others show once, few, many or a class for expanded clones.

v_call	clone_size	d_call	j_call	cdr3_nt	cdr3_aa
TRBV27	NA	NA	TRBJ2-7	TGTGCCAGCATTGGGCCAGGGCCGACCTACGAGCAGTACTTC	CASIGPGPTYEQYF
TRBV5-1	NA	NA	TRBJ2-7	TGCGCCAGCAGCTTGGGACTTGGGACATTCTACGAGCAGTACTTC	CASSLGLGTFYEQYF
TRBV5-6	NA	TRBD2	TRBJ2-5	TGTGCCAGCAGCTCTCGGGGGGTAGCGGGAGCAGAGACCCAGTACTTC	CASSSRGVAGAETQYF
TRBV10-3	NA	TRBD1	TRBJ1-1	TGTGCCATCAGTGATCCCCGAACAGGGGGCGGAACGACTTTCTTT	CAISDPRTGGGTTFF
TRBV11-2	NA	NA	TRBJ2-7	TGTGCCAGCAGCTTAGTCCGGGTGGAGGCGTACTTC	CASSLVRVEAYF
TRBV28	NA	TRBD1	TRBJ1-4	TGTGCCAGCAGTCGACAGGGGGCTGGGGAAAAACTGTTTTTT	CASSRQGAGEKLFF
TRBV15	once	TRBD2	TRBJ2-1	TGTGCCACCAGCGGGGACCTTGGACTAGCGTCTGAGCAGTTCTTC	CATSGDLGLASEQFF
TRBV6-1	NA	TRBD1	TRBJ2-2	TGTGCCAGCAACCTAGACAGGGAAACCGGGGAGCTGTTTTTT	CASNLDRETGELFF
TRBV29-1	NA	TRBD2	TRBJ2-1	TGCAGCGGGGTAGGGCTAGCGGGAGGGGGTGAGCAGTTCTTC	CSGVGLAGGGEQFF
TRBV19	NA	NA	TRBJ1-2	TGTGCCAGTAGTATAGTCCGGACAGCCTACGGCTACACCTTC	CASSIVRTAYGYTF
TRBV4-1	NA	NA	TRBJ1-5	NA	CASSLTFGQGARQPQHF
TRBV11-2	NA	TRBD1	TRBJ1-2	TGTGCCAGCAGCTTAACCGCGGGACAGACTGTTAACTATGGCTACACCTTC	CASSLTAGQTVNYGYTF
TRBV7-9	NA	TRBD1	TRBJ1-1	TGTGCCAGCAGCTCGGGACAGTTGAACACTGAAGCTTTCTTT	CASSSGQLNTEAFF
TRBV19	NA	NA	TRBJ2-2	TGTGCCAGTAGCCCAGGCGCCACCGGGGAGCTGTTTTTT	CASSPGATGELFF
TRBV7-6	NA	TRBD2	TRBJ2-1	TGTGCCAGCAGCCTAGGGACTAGCGGGAGTCCCAATGAGCAGTTCTTC	CASSLGTSGSPNEQFF
TRBV7-9	NA	NA	TRBJ2-7	TGTGCCAGCAGCGCGGGACAGCTGAACTCCTACGAGCAGTACTTC	CASSAGQLNSYEQYF
TRBV4-1	NA	NA	TRBJ2-7	TGCGCCAGCAGCCGAGGGCCCTACGAGCAGTACTTC	CASSRGPYEQYF
TRBV29-1	NA	TRBD1	TRBJ1-2	TGCAGCGTTGACCCGACAGGGAAGCATGGCTACACCTTC	CSVDPTGKHGYTF